Sequencing of this T cell receptor (beta chain) was carried out in a study of Graves' ophthalmopathy and Graves' hyperthyroidism (dated by TCRdb to the late 2010s). Regarding the research as a whole: A patient counted as having stable hyperthyroidism if there was no progression to ophthalmopathy within 18 months of follow-up. The study used TCR beta repertoire signatures to distinguish Graves' ophthalmopathy from Graves' hyperthyroidism and to predict progression to ophthalmopathy. In total, over 130 blood samples were TCR-sequenced: 43 ophthalmopathy, about 75 hyperthyroidism and approximately 17 hyperthyroidism-to-ophthalmopathy patients. To explore V-J signatures distinguishing ophthalmopathy from hyperthyroidism, a discovery set of around 100 patients (fewer than 45 ophthalmopathy, 57 stable hyperthyroidism) was enrolled. The independent validation cohort included approximately 19 hyperthyroidism patients plus 17 patients who later progressed from hyperthyroidism to ophthalmopathy. In about six hyperthyroidism patients, the T-cell repertoires found in thyroid tissue were compared with those found in blood. Once sampling was done, hyperthyroidism patients were given methimazole at a starting dose of 30 mg daily, while ophthalmopathy patients were given high-dose intravenous methylprednisolone. On the study overall, not on this receptor specifically: No statistical method was used to predetermine the sample size, and group allocation was not hidden from the investigators. The 13-signature model separated ophthalmopathy from stable hyperthyroidism with approximately 90% sensitivity and around 84% specificity in cross-validation, and 80%/75% in the test set. In validation, the model predicted ophthalmopathy progression with roughly 68% sensitivity and about 77% specificity; some 13 predicted patients were CT-confirmed with GO in a median of about 6.1 months. Most expanded thyroid clonotypes with a frequency above 0.001 also appeared in blood, which suggests that blood repertoires may reflect the immune response in the thyroid.

There are a few counts of this clonotype. The clone's antigen remains unknown. Base-call qualities are not available, and no considerably larger clone is one nucleotide away. For repertoire sequencing, the TCR beta CDR3 regions were amplified from RNA transcripts. A first-round RT-PCR used HTBI primers with the Qiagen OneStep RT-PCR kit, followed by a second-round multiplex PCR, size selection and purification. The libraries underwent paired-end sequencing with 100 bp reads on an Illumina HiSeq2000. The authors' pipeline ran thus. SOAPnuke was used for read processing, and reads with adapters, uncalled bases, a mean Phred below 15, or no exact constant-primer or identifier match were discarded. High-quality paired reads were merged with COPE v1.2.5. Clonotypes were defined as unique nucleotide sequences and were aligned to IMGT TRB V, D and J references using MiTCR v1.1. Only V-J combinations with frequency above 0.0001 were analysed, covering approximately 99% of repertoires. A TCR clonal expansion and chaos score per V-J combination was defined as the ratio of F50 clonal expansion to chaos observed in the TCRdist matrix. Features were reduced by Welch's t-statistics and random forest to approximately 13 V-J combinations, which fed a naive Bayes classifier. The Morisita-Horn index was used to measure how similar the thyroid and blood repertoires were. TCRdb applied fastp at Q25 and MiXCR to the public reads, then kept only in-frame beta chains. Rows are combined by CDR3 protein, so each entry shows the most common genes and DNA. What appears here as the V and J calls and clone size reflects TCRdb's work, not the paper's. For this sample the table gives 900,000 to 1,200,000 distinct CDR3 sequences, of which about 35% were detected only once. Of the sample, around 10% is held by the ten largest clones.

Patients with hyperthyroidism were aged 18 to 65 years, had been newly diagnosed, and had a disease duration of less than 2 months. Patients with other autoimmune diseases, uncontrolled infections, pregnancy or lactation were excluded from the study. Diagnosis relied on clinical symptoms, serum thyroxine, TRAb, thyroid ultrasound and orbital computed tomography. Trizol reagent was used to extract the total RNA, and its quality was then checked on an Agilent 2100 Bioanalyzer. Sequencing input: peripheral blood or thyroid tissue (not recorded which). This receptor was taken from an adult man with Graves' hyperthyroidism.

The CDR3 in this case is CASSWGTGDVEQYF. The nucleotide sequence is TGCGCCAGCAGCTGGGGGACAGGGGATGTCGAGCAGTACTTC. This chain is built from TRBV5-1 and TRBJ2-7, and 10 bases in between align with TRBD1. Via the germline V gene, CDR1 is SGHRS and CDR2 YFSETQ. The CDR3 contains 14 residues, cysteine and phenylalanine counted. Kept here is only the CDR3 DNA, which spans 42 bases and is read in frame from base 1. The V end gives up 3 bases and the J end 6 bases, leaving 6 bases in the junction not matched to a gene.